This TCR beta chain is drawn from a study of T-cell memory formation after mild COVID-19. Study-wide results and limits: Those CD4+ clones that contracted were mainly in CM and EM (CD8+ ones in EMRA). There was a balanced CD4/CD8 profile in clones contracting day 15 to 85, and later expanders leaned CD4+. Some SARS-CoV-2-responding clones were already detected in memory before infection.

On this clonotype itself: Its antigen is unidentified.

Researchers used 5'RACE with constant-segment primers to make TCR alpha and TCR beta cDNA libraries that carry sample barcodes and UMIs. TCRdb recomputed calls from the 5' RACE reads with MiXCR, one row per CDR3 protein. The sample shows fewer than 600,000 distinct CDR3 sequences, less than 25% of them seen only once. CDR3 length: 13 amino acids. Germline CDR1 is LNHDA and CDR2 is SQIVND (reference sequence). Trimming cost V 6 bases and J 4 bases, with 12 bases left between them. The rearrangement uses TRBV19 and TRBJ1-2; D call uncertain. The specimen sequenced was PBMCs or a T cell subset sorted from them (not recorded which). The receptor was derived from an adult woman who had mild COVID-19 (a few samples of this study predate the infection). Cell type and time point are not known. The CDR3 sequence is CASSHGLSYGYTF. In DNA, the CDR3 is TGTGCCAGTAGCCACGGACTGAGCTATGGCTACACCTTC.